This TCR beta chain derives from a study of T cell changes during pregnancy in multiple sclerosis (dated by TCRdb to between 2018 and 2021). About the full investigation: In women with multiple sclerosis, the researchers looked at how the T cell repertoire shifted as pregnancy progressed.

In regard to this clone: Its antigen is currently not known. Base qualities are not at hand, and no much larger clone is one base apart.

Library construction relied on the immunoSEQ multiplex PCR assay. Held by TCRdb, this immuneACCESS table contains in-frame sequences only and omits some clones. Under half of the omission traces to an unresolved V gene where checked; the cause of the rest is unknown. The sample contains some 37,000 clones, approximately 90% of them found a single time. The ten largest make up less than 0.8% of the sample. From the cysteine through the phenylalanine, the CDR3 covers 13 amino acids. The CDR3 DNA has 39 bases and is translated from base 1. Trimmed from V: 6 bases; trimmed from J: 2 bases; junction bases lacking a gene match: 4. The germline V gene provides CDR1 SGHTA and CDR2 FQGNSA.

The starting material was CD4+ T cells from peripheral blood mononuclear cells, obtained before pregnancy. The clonotype originates from a female donor with multiple sclerosis, enrolled in a pregnancy study. Recombination linked TRBV7-2 to TRBJ2-7, and 7 bases in between align with TRBD1. CDR3 loop: CASSRTGAYEQYF. The sequence in DNA is TGTGCCAGCAGTCGAACAGGGGCCTACGAGCAGTACTTC.